This is a list of T cell receptor beta chains from one sample in a study of graft-versus-host responses after intestinal transplantation. These TCRs are of unknown antigen specificity. Clones were read by immunoSEQ multiplex PCR, and TCRdb kept only the in-frame ones, dropping some. The sample yields 78,000 or so clones, around 90% seen once. Sequencing was performed on unstimulated CD8+ T cells sorted from spleen or lymph node cells, taken before transplant. Every receptor here comes from a human donor who was the organ donor for an intestinal transplant. The CDR3 runs from the conserved cysteine through the conserved F or W. Each record gives: clone size, V gene, J gene, D gene, CDR3 DNA, CDR3 protein. The D gene is left open where the match is weak. The size field is filled for only some rows; it gives once, few, many or a size class.

clone size: -; V gene: TRBV4-1; J gene: TRBJ2-7; D gene: -; CDR3 DNA: TGCGCCAGCAGCCAAGAACCAACGGGGGCCTTATACGAGCAGTACTTC; CDR3 protein: CASSQEPTGALYEQYF
clone size: once; V gene: TRBV5-1; J gene: TRBJ2-7; D gene: -; CDR3 DNA: TGCGCCAGCAGCAAACCAACTAGTGGGGACTACGAGCAGTACTTC; CDR3 protein: CASSKPTSGDYEQYF
clone size: -; V gene: TRBV7-9; J gene: TRBJ2-5; D gene: -; CDR3 DNA: TGTGCCAGCAGCCCCGTTGTTACCGACAAGACCCAGTACTTC; CDR3 protein: CASSPVVTDKTQYF
clone size: -; V gene: TRBV2; J gene: TRBJ2-5; D gene: -; CDR3 DNA: TGTGCCAGCAGTGAGGGACGGGTACAAGAGACCCAGTACTTC; CDR3 protein: CASSEGRVQETQYF
clone size: -; V gene: TRBV7-8; J gene: TRBJ2-7; D gene: TRBD1; CDR3 DNA: TGTGCCAGCAGCATGACAGGGGCCTACGAGCAGTACTTC; CDR3 protein: CASSMTGAYEQYF
clone size: -; V gene: TRBV6-1; J gene: TRBJ2-7; D gene: -; CDR3 DNA: TGTGCCAGCAGCGGGGCGGAGAATGACGAGCAGTACTTC; CDR3 protein: CASSGAENDEQYF
clone size: -; V gene: TRBV28; J gene: TRBJ1-6; D gene: TRBD1; CDR3 DNA: TGTGCCAGCAGTGTTGGGACAGAACTATATTCACCCCTCCACTTT; CDR3 protein: CASSVGTELYSPLHF
clone size: few; V gene: TRBV6-6; J gene: TRBJ1-2; D gene: TRBD1; CDR3 DNA: TGTGCCAGCGGGACAGGAGGGAACTATGGCTACACCTTC; CDR3 protein: CASGTGGNYGYTF
clone size: -; V gene: TRBV4-2; J gene: TRBJ2-5; D gene: TRBD2; CDR3 DNA: TGTGCCAGCAGCCAGGGCAATGCGGGGGGTCTCCAAGAGACCCAGTACTTC; CDR3 protein: CASSQGNAGGLQETQYF
clone size: -; V gene: TRBV7-2; J gene: TRBJ2-5; D gene: TRBD2; CDR3 DNA: TGTGCCAGCAGCTTCTTAGCGGGCACTCTGTGGGCCCAGTACTTC; CDR3 protein: CASSFLAGTLWAQYF
clone size: -; V gene: TRBV6-5; J gene: TRBJ1-1; D gene: -; CDR3 DNA: TGTGCCAGCAGTTACAATTTGAACACTGAAGCTTTCTTT; CDR3 protein: CASSYNLNTEAFF
clone size: -; V gene: TRBV9; J gene: TRBJ1-3; D gene: TRBD1; CDR3 DNA: TGTGCCAGCAGCCTGGACAGGGAAGGTGGAAACACCATATATTTT; CDR3 protein: CASSLDREGGNTIYF
clone size: -; V gene: TRBV6-5; J gene: TRBJ1-1; D gene: -; CDR3 DNA: TGTGCCAGCAGTTACTCGAATGACGGCACTGAAGCTTTCTTT; CDR3 protein: CASSYSNDGTEAFF
clone size: -; V gene: TRBV10-3; J gene: TRBJ1-5; D gene: -; CDR3 DNA: TGTGCCATCAGTGCCTCTGGCCGGAGGGGCAATCAGCCCCAGCATTTT; CDR3 protein: CAISASGRRGNQPQHF
clone size: -; V gene: TRBV10-3; J gene: TRBJ1-5; D gene: TRBD1; CDR3 DNA: TGTGCCAGCTCGACAGGGGATAGCAATCAGCCCCAGCATTTT; CDR3 protein: CASSTGDSNQPQHF
clone size: -; V gene: TRBV28; J gene: TRBJ1-5; D gene: -; CDR3 DNA: TGTGCCAGCAGTTTTAATAACGGGCCTTGGATAAACTTCGACGGCCAGCCCCAGCATTTT; CDR3 protein: CASSFNNGPWINFDGQPQHF
clone size: -; V gene: TRBV5-1; J gene: TRBJ2-7; D gene: TRBD2; CDR3 DNA: TGCGCCAGCAGCTTGGGAAGTAGTGGGGGGGACGAGCAGTACTTC; CDR3 protein: CASSLGSSGGDEQYF
clone size: -; V gene: TRBV30; J gene: TRBJ2-2; D gene: -; CDR3 DNA: TGTGCCTGGAGTGTACTAGCCGGGGAGCTGTTTTTT; CDR3 protein: CAWSVLAGELFF
clone size: once; V gene: TRBV19; J gene: TRBJ1-4; D gene: -; CDR3 DNA: TGTGCCAGTACCCTCGACAGCGAAACCCCCCCAACTAATGAAAAACTGTTTTTT; CDR3 protein: CASTLDSETPPTNEKLFF
clone size: -; V gene: TRBV7-8; J gene: TRBJ1-3; D gene: -; CDR3 DNA: TGTGCCAGCAGCCCCCAAGGAAACACCATATATTTT; CDR3 protein: CASSPQGNTIYF
clone size: once; V gene: TRBV6-6; J gene: TRBJ1-1; D gene: -; CDR3 DNA: TGTGCCAGCAGTTACCCCCTACCATTGAACACTGAAGCTTTCTTT; CDR3 protein: CASSYPLPLNTEAFF
clone size: -; V gene: TRBV29-1; J gene: TRBJ1-2; D gene: -; CDR3 DNA: TGCAGCCTTAAAGACGGATATGGCTACACCTTC; CDR3 protein: CSLKDGYGYTF
clone size: once; V gene: TRBV5-1; J gene: TRBJ1-4; D gene: TRBD1; CDR3 DNA: TGCGCCAGCCGATTTGGGACAGGAGGGCGGGAAAAACTGTTTTTT; CDR3 protein: CASRFGTGGREKLFF
clone size: -; V gene: TRBV19; J gene: TRBJ2-2; D gene: TRBD2; CDR3 DNA: TGTGCCAGTAGTCCTCTCATGACTGTATCTAGCGGGGCTGTCACCGGGGAGCTGTTTTTT; CDR3 protein: CASSPLMTVSSGAVTGELFF
clone size: -; V gene: TRBV4-1; J gene: TRBJ1-4; D gene: -; CDR3 DNA: TGCGCCAGCAGCCCCTGGGGACCCCGGATAACAACTAATGAAAAACTGTTTTTT; CDR3 protein: CASSPWGPRITTNEKLFF
clone size: -; V gene: TRBV19; J gene: TRBJ2-1; D gene: -; CDR3 DNA: TGTGCCAGTAGTAAAGGGGGGGGCTCCTACAATGAGCAGTTCTTC; CDR3 protein: CASSKGGGSYNEQFF
clone size: -; V gene: TRBV4-1; J gene: TRBJ1-2; D gene: -; CDR3 DNA: TGCGCCAGCAGCCAAGAGGCAACCAACGGGGGCTATGGCTACACCTTC; CDR3 protein: CASSQEATNGGYGYTF
clone size: -; V gene: TRBV27; J gene: TRBJ2-3; D gene: -; CDR3 DNA: TGTGCCAGCAGTGCCTCCCTTCGCACTAGCACAGATACGCAGTATTTT; CDR3 protein: CASSASLRTSTDTQYF
clone size: -; V gene: TRBV7-9; J gene: TRBJ1-2; D gene: -; CDR3 DNA: TGTGCCAGCAGGAAATCAACCTATGGCTACACCTTC; CDR3 protein: CASRKSTYGYTF
clone size: -; V gene: TRBV27; J gene: TRBJ2-7; D gene: TRBD2; CDR3 DNA: TGTGCCAGCAGTTTTTCCCCTAGCGGGAACTACTACGAGCAGTACTTC; CDR3 protein: CASSFSPSGNYYEQYF
clone size: -; V gene: TRBV5-1; J gene: TRBJ1-2; D gene: TRBD1; CDR3 DNA: TGCGCCAGCAGCGACAGGGGTAATGGCTACACCTTC; CDR3 protein: CASSDRGNGYTF
clone size: few; V gene: TRBV5-1; J gene: TRBJ1-1; D gene: TRBD1; CDR3 DNA: TGCGCCAGCAGCTTGGTACAGGGGGCATCCACTGAAGCTTTCTTT; CDR3 protein: CASSLVQGASTEAFF
clone size: -; V gene: TRBV6-1; J gene: TRBJ1-1; D gene: -; CDR3 DNA: TGTGCCAGCAGGGAGGGGATTCCGGGGACTGAAGCTTTCTTT; CDR3 protein: CASREGIPGTEAFF
clone size: few; V gene: TRBV19; J gene: TRBJ1-2; D gene: TRBD1; CDR3 DNA: TGTGCCAGTAGTACGCCCGGGACAGGGTTTTCCGTTGATGGCTACACCTTC; CDR3 protein: CASSTPGTGFSVDGYTF
clone size: once; V gene: TRBV28; J gene: TRBJ1-5; D gene: -; CDR3 DNA: TGTGCCAGCAGTTTTCGGATAGGGAGCAATCAGCCCCAGCATTTT; CDR3 protein: CASSFRIGSNQPQHF
clone size: -; V gene: TRBV4-1; J gene: TRBJ2-7; D gene: -; CDR3 DNA: TGCGCCAGCAGCCAAGGGATGCCCTACGAGCAGTACTTC; CDR3 protein: CASSQGMPYEQYF
clone size: once; V gene: TRBV16; J gene: TRBJ1-1; D gene: -; CDR3 DNA: TGTGCCAGCTCCCAGGGACGGTGGAACACTGAAGCTTTCTTT; CDR3 protein: CASSQGRWNTEAFF
clone size: -; V gene: TRBV21-1; J gene: TRBJ1-5; D gene: -; CDR3 DNA: TGTGCCAGCAGTTCCGGTCGGAATAGCAATCAGCCCCAGCATTTT; CDR3 protein: CASSSGRNSNQPQHF
clone size: -; V gene: TRBV5-5; J gene: TRBJ2-7; D gene: -; CDR3 DNA: TGTGCCAGCAGCTTGGAACCCCAATACGAGCAGTACTTC; CDR3 protein: CASSLEPQYEQYF
clone size: -; V gene: TRBV2; J gene: TRBJ1-5; D gene: -; CDR3 DNA: TGTGCCACCCTGAGGCAACTCAATCAGCCCCAGCATTTT; CDR3 protein: CATLRQLNQPQHF
clone size: -; V gene: TRBV6-5; J gene: TRBJ2-2; D gene: -; CDR3 DNA: TGTGCCAGCAGTTACTCGGCGGGGACGAACACCGGGGAGCTGTTTTTT; CDR3 protein: CASSYSAGTNTGELFF
clone size: few; V gene: TRBV6-1; J gene: TRBJ1-6; D gene: -; CDR3 DNA: TGTGCCAGCAGTGACAGCACCAATTCACCCCTCCACTTT; CDR3 protein: CASSDSTNSPLHF
clone size: -; V gene: TRBV6-1; J gene: TRBJ2-5; D gene: -; CDR3 DNA: TGTGCCAGCAGTGAACAGGACAGTAATAGCTACCAAGAGACCCAGTACTTC; CDR3 protein: CASSEQDSNSYQETQYF
clone size: -; V gene: TRBV5-1; J gene: TRBJ1-4; D gene: -; CDR3 DNA: TGCGCCAGCAGGGGGCAAGGGGAAAAACTGTTTTTT; CDR3 protein: CASRGQGEKLFF
clone size: -; V gene: TRBV7-8; J gene: TRBJ2-3; D gene: TRBD1; CDR3 DNA: TGTGCCAGCAGCGAACAGGGGGAAAGCACAGATACGCAGTATTTT; CDR3 protein: CASSEQGESTDTQYF
clone size: -; V gene: TRBV4-1; J gene: TRBJ2-2; D gene: -; CDR3 DNA: TGCGCCAGCAGCCAGAAGAGGGGTGGGAACACCGGGGAGCTGTTTTTT; CDR3 protein: CASSQKRGGNTGELFF
clone size: -; V gene: TRBV27; J gene: TRBJ2-7; D gene: TRBD1; CDR3 DNA: TGTGCCAGCAGTTTAGGGACAGGGAGCGAGCAGTACTTC; CDR3 protein: CASSLGTGSEQYF
clone size: -; V gene: TRBV2; J gene: TRBJ1-4; D gene: -; CDR3 DNA: TGTGCCAGCAGCCTCCGGGACCCCCGTCAGAATCAAAATGAAAAACTGTTTTTT; CDR3 protein: CASSLRDPRQNQNEKLFF
clone size: -; V gene: TRBV28; J gene: TRBJ1-6; D gene: TRBD1; CDR3 DNA: TGTGCCAGCAGTTCTCCTGACCCTATTATACAGGGGGTGTTGGATTCACCCCTCCACTTT; CDR3 protein: CASSSPDPIIQGVLDSPLHF
clone size: -; V gene: TRBV5-6; J gene: TRBJ1-5; D gene: TRBD1; CDR3 DNA: TGTGCCAGCAGCTTGAGGGGGGTGGGGACAGGGTCCAATCAGCCCCAGCATTTT; CDR3 protein: CASSLRGVGTGSNQPQHF
clone size: -; V gene: TRBV27; J gene: TRBJ1-2; D gene: TRBD1; CDR3 DNA: TGTGCCAGCAGTTATCAGGGGGGAGGATGGGGCTACACCTTC; CDR3 protein: CASSYQGGGWGYTF
clone size: -; V gene: TRBV5-6; J gene: TRBJ2-2; D gene: -; CDR3 DNA: TGTGCCAGCAGCTTGGCCCAACCTTACCTGCCGAACACCGGGGAGCTGTTTTTT; CDR3 protein: CASSLAQPYLPNTGELFF
clone size: -; V gene: TRBV7-9; J gene: TRBJ1-2; D gene: -; CDR3 DNA: TGTGCCACCTCGGACAGACCCTCTAACTATGGCTACACCTTC; CDR3 protein: CATSDRPSNYGYTF
clone size: -; V gene: TRBV30; J gene: TRBJ1-5; D gene: -; CDR3 DNA: TGTGCCTGGAGTGACCTTAGGAGCAATCAGCCCCAGCATTTT; CDR3 protein: CAWSDLRSNQPQHF
clone size: -; V gene: TRBV28; J gene: TRBJ1-1; D gene: -; CDR3 DNA: TGTGCCAGCAGTTTAGGGAGAGTTGAAGCTTTCTTT; CDR3 protein: CASSLGRVEAFF
clone size: -; V gene: TRBV13; J gene: TRBJ1-3; D gene: -; CDR3 DNA: TGTGCCAGCAGCTTAGGGCTCGAGGGTACAATCTCTGGAAACACCATATATTTT; CDR3 protein: CASSLGLEGTISGNTIYF
clone size: -; V gene: TRBV5-6; J gene: TRBJ1-1; D gene: -; CDR3 DNA: TGTGCCAGCAGCTGGGGGGACACCTTTGGGACTGAAGCTTTCTTT; CDR3 protein: CASSWGDTFGTEAFF